This TCR beta chain was retrieved from a study of T-cell memory formation after mild COVID-19. The wider study: Among the donors, TCR clusters were largely specific to each donor.

Points from the study as a whole: Later expanders leaned CD4+, whereas clones that contracted between day 15 and 85 were balanced CD4/CD8. Cross-reactive memory apparently joined, as some responding clones appeared in pre-infection memory.

TCRdb reprocessed the 5' RACE reads via MiXCR and lists one record per CDR3 protein. The repertoire holds roughly 80,000 distinct CDR3 sequences, with 14% as singletons. To note about this clonotype: Its antigen is undetermined.

Trimming stripped 6 bases from V and 4 bases from J, with 12 bases between. This CDR3 is built from 13 residues. The chain is built from TRBV12-3 or TRBV12-4 and TRBJ1-1; perhaps TRBD1 as D (6 bases). The TCR comes from an adult woman who had mild COVID-19 (a few samples of this study predate the infection). Cell type and time point are not known. Sequencing input: PBMCs or a T cell subset sorted from them (not recorded which). CDR3 loop: CASRAGGGTEAFF. The CDR3 DNA reads TGTGCCAGCAGGGCGGGGGGCGGCACTGAAGCTTTCTTT.